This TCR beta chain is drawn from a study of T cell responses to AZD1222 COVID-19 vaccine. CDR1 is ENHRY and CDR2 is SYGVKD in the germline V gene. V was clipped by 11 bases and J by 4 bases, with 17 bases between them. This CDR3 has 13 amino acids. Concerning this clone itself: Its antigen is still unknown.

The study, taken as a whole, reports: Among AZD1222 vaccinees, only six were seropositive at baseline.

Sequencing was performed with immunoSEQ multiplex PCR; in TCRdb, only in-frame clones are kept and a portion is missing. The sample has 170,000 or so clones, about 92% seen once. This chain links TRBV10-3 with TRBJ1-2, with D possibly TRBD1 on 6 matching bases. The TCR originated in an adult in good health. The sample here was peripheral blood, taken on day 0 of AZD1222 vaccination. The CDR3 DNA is TGTGCCGTGGGAGAGGGACAAAGCTATGGCTACACCTTC. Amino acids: CAVGEGQSYGYTF.